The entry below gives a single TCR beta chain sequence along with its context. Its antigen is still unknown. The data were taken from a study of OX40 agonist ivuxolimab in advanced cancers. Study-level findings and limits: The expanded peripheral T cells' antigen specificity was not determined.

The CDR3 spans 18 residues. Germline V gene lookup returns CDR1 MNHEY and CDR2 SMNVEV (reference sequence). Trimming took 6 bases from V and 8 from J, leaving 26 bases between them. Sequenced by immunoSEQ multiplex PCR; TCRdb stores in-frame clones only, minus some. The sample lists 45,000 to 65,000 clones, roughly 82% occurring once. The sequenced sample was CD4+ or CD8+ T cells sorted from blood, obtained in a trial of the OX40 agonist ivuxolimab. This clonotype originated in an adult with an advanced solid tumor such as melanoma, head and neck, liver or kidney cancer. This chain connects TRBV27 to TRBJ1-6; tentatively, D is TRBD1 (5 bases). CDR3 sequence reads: CASRLKPPTAGGYSPLHF. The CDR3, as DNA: TGTGCCAGCAGACTAAAACCCCCGACAGCCGGGGGTTATTCACCCCTCCACTTT.